This T cell receptor beta chain was recovered during a study of read filtering for tumor transcriptome and immune sequencing. The wider study: Among patients, around 18 were male and about 15 female, aged about 45 to 80 (mean around 66).

This clonotype was found many times. Its matching antigen is unknown. The library was built from around 380 ng RNA with molecular barcoded adaptors for alpha/delta and beta/gamma chains. TCRdb re-analysed the reads in MiXCR, keeping a single row per CDR3 protein. The sample contains around 140,000 distinct CDR3 sequences, 13% of which appear only once. General observations from the study: IR-seq captured clonotypes deeper and more reliably than RNA-seq. This fraction held mixed bone marrow immune cells after CD138-negative sorting.

CDR3 length: 16 amino acids. The V gene lost 3 bases and the J gene lost 4 bases, with 15 bases spanning the gap. Looked up from germline, CDR1 is MNHEY and CDR2 is SMNVEV (reference sequence). The sample taken for sequencing was a population of CD138-negative cells sorted from bone marrow. The chain is built from TRBV27 and TRBJ2-2; D gene unclear. The sequence was collected from a donor at least 40 years old with multiple myeloma. CDR3 sequence: CASSLRSPRGTGELFF. CDR3 in DNA: TGTGCCAGCAGTTTGAGGTCGCCGAGAGGCACCGGGGAGCTGTTTTTT.